The rows below give T cell receptor beta chains drawn from one sample of a study of T cell repertoires in cytomegalovirus infection. Using its own MiXCR run on the reads, TCRdb lists one record per CDR3 protein. The sample lists roughly 240,000 distinct CDR3 sequences, approximately 7% seen once, with under 7% in the top ten. Sequencing was done on a sample of PBMCs. The origin of the receptors is a human donor in good health (CMV status not recorded). Some clones in this sample may be carry-over from other donors' samples. The CDR3 runs from the conserved cysteine through the conserved F or W. D genes are given only for firm matches. A row's size may be missing; if present it is once, few, many or a size class.

CDR3nt: TGTGCCAGCTCCCTCGGACCTAATTCAGCGGAGACCCAGTACTTC
CDR3aa: CASSLGPNSAETQYF
j_gene: TRBJ2-5
v_gene: TRBV18
d_gene: NA
abundance: many

CDR3nt: TGCGCCAGCAGCCAAGCGGGACAAGGGAACACTGAAGCTTTCTTT
CDR3aa: CASSQAGQGNTEAFF
j_gene: TRBJ1-1
v_gene: TRBV4-3
d_gene: NA
abundance: NA

CDR3nt: TGTGCCAGCAGTTTATGGGGGGCTGATGAAAAACTGTTTTTT
CDR3aa: CASSLWGADEKLFF
j_gene: TRBJ1-4
v_gene: TRBV12-3/TRBV12-4
d_gene: NA
abundance: many

CDR3nt: TGTGCCAGCAGTCACCGGGTCGGGAACACTGAAGCTTTCTTT
CDR3aa: CASSHRVGNTEAFF
j_gene: TRBJ1-1
v_gene: TRBV6-2/TRBV6-3
d_gene: NA
abundance: few

CDR3nt: TGTGCCAGCAGCCCACAGGGGACTGGCTCCTACGAGCAGTACTTC
CDR3aa: CASSPQGTGSYEQYF
j_gene: TRBJ2-7
v_gene: TRBV7-2
d_gene: NA
abundance: many

CDR3nt: TGCGCCAGCAGCTTGCGGGGGACCTACACCGGGGAGCTGTTTTTT
CDR3aa: CASSLRGTYTGELFF
j_gene: TRBJ2-2
v_gene: TRBV5-1
d_gene: NA
abundance: NA

CDR3nt: TGTGCCAGCAGCGGAGGTGGGGGGCACGATCAGCCCCAGCATTTT
CDR3aa: CASSGGGGHDQPQHF
j_gene: TRBJ1-5
v_gene: TRBV7-9
d_gene: NA
abundance: many

CDR3nt: TGCAGTGCTAGACTCTTAGCGGGGGCACAAACCGGAGATACGCAGTATTTT
CDR3aa: CSARLLAGAQTGDTQYF
j_gene: TRBJ2-3
v_gene: TRBV20-1
d_gene: TRBD2
abundance: many

CDR3nt: TGTGCCAGCAGCCCGAACCGATACGAGCAGTACTTC
CDR3aa: CASSPNRYEQYF
j_gene: TRBJ2-7
v_gene: TRBV28
d_gene: NA
abundance: many

CDR3nt: TGTGCCAGCAGTTCTTTCGGGACTACGCTATTACGAGAGCAGTACTTC
CDR3aa: CASSSFGTTLLREQYF
j_gene: TRBJ2-7
v_gene: TRBV6-2/TRBV6-3
d_gene: TRBD2
abundance: many

CDR3nt: TGTGCCAGCAGTGTAGTGGATGAGCAGTTCTTC
CDR3aa: CASSVVDEQFF
j_gene: TRBJ2-1
v_gene: TRBV2
d_gene: NA
abundance: many

CDR3nt: TGCAGCGTTTTAATGTCCAGGGTTCCCACCGGGGAGCTGTTTTTT
CDR3aa: CSVLMSRVPTGELFF
j_gene: TRBJ2-2
v_gene: TRBV29-1
d_gene: NA
abundance: many

CDR3nt: TGCGCCAGCAGCTTGGTGGGACAGATCGCGAACACCGGGGAGCTGTTTTTT
CDR3aa: CASSLVGQIANTGELFF
j_gene: TRBJ2-2
v_gene: TRBV5-1
d_gene: TRBD1
abundance: NA

CDR3nt: TGTGCCAGTAGTCCCCCCGGACGGCCCCGTCTTGGCGGCTACACCTTC
CDR3aa: CASSPPGRPRLGGYTF
j_gene: TRBJ1-2
v_gene: TRBV19
d_gene: NA
abundance: many

CDR3nt: TGTGCCAGCAGGATAGGGACAGCCGAAGGGGAAAAACTGTTTTTT
CDR3aa: CASRIGTAEGEKLFF
j_gene: TRBJ1-4
v_gene: TRBV12-3/TRBV12-4
d_gene: TRBD1
abundance: many

CDR3nt: TGTGCCAGCAGTTTTCTGATGGATAATTCACCCCTCCACTTT
CDR3aa: CASSFLMDNSPLHF
j_gene: TRBJ1-6
v_gene: TRBV28
d_gene: NA
abundance: many

CDR3nt: TGCAGCGTTGTGAGCAGGCGGGACTATGGCTACACCTTC
CDR3aa: CSVVSRRDYGYTF
j_gene: TRBJ1-2
v_gene: TRBV29-1
d_gene: NA
abundance: few

CDR3nt: TGTGCCAGAAGCTTGGAGACGGCTAGCGGGGACCGGGATACGCAGTATTTT
CDR3aa: CARSLETASGDRDTQYF
j_gene: TRBJ2-3
v_gene: TRBV5-3
d_gene: TRBD2
abundance: many

CDR3nt: TGTGCCAGCAGTTGGGGCGGGACAGAACAAGAGACCCAGTACTTC
CDR3aa: CASSWGGTEQETQYF
j_gene: TRBJ2-5
v_gene: TRBV6-2/TRBV6-3
d_gene: NA
abundance: many

CDR3nt: TGTGCCACCAGCAGAGATCCTAGGGACAATGAGCAGTTCTTC
CDR3aa: CATSRDPRDNEQFF
j_gene: TRBJ2-1
v_gene: TRBV15
d_gene: NA
abundance: many

CDR3nt: TGCAGCGTACGGGACGGAAACACCGGGGAGCTGTTTTTT
CDR3aa: CSVRDGNTGELFF
j_gene: TRBJ2-2
v_gene: TRBV29-1
d_gene: NA
abundance: many

CDR3nt: TGTGCCAGCAGGACCGCGGGGAGCGGGAAAGAGACCCAGTACTTC
CDR3aa: CASRTAGSGKETQYF
j_gene: TRBJ2-5
v_gene: TRBV28
d_gene: TRBD2
abundance: few

CDR3nt: TGTGCCAGCAGCTCCCGACTAGCGGGGGAATACAATGAGCAGTTCTTC
CDR3aa: CASSSRLAGEYNEQFF
j_gene: TRBJ2-1
v_gene: TRBV7-2
d_gene: TRBD2
abundance: many